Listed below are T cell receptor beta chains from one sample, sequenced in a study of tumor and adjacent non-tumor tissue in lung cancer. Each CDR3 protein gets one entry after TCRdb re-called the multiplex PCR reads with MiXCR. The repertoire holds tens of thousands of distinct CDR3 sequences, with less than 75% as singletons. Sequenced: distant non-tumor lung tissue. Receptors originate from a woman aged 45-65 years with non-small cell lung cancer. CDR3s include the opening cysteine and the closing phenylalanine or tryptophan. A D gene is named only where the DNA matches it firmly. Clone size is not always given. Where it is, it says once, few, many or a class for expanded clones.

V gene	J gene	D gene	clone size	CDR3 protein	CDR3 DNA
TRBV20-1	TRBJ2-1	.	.	CSVRWTSNGQSF	TGCAGTGTTAGATGGACTTCAAATGGGCAGTCCTTC
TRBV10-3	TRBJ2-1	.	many	CAISESGENNEQFF	TGTGCCATCAGTGAGTCGGGGGAGAACAATGAGCAGTTCTTC
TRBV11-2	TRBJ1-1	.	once	CASSSRQNTKAFF	TGTGCCAGCAGCTCCCGACAGAACACTAAAGCTTTCTTT
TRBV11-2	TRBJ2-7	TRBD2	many	CASSFGTSGYYEQYF	TGTGCCAGCAGTTTCGGGACTAGCGGGTACTACGAGCAGTACTTC
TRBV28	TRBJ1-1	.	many	CASSPGPQRYEAFF	TGTGCCAGCAGCCCCGGGCCCCAAAGGTATGAAGCTTTCTTT
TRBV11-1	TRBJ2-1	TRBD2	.	CASSLARAGGGIDQFF	TGTGCCAGCAGCTTAGCGAGGGCGGGGGGAGGAATTGACCAGTTCTTC
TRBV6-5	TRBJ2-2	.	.	CDSSRRQRPNTGELFF	TGTGACAGCAGCCGACGACAGCGTCCGAACACCGGGGAGCTGTTTTTT
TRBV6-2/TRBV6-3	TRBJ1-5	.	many	CASGGAALQPQHF	TGTGCCAGCGGAGGAGCGGCACTTCAGCCCCAGCATTTT
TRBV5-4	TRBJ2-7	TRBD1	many	CASRLQGEIEQYF	TGTGCCAGCAGGCTACAGGGGGAGATCGAGCAGTACTTC
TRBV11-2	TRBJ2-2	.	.	CASTWGTTREPFF	TGTGCCAGCACCTGGGGGACAACCCGGGAGCCGTTTTTT
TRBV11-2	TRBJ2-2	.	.	CVSSFRLDFAGELFF	TGTGTCAGCAGCTTTCGTCTGGATTTTGCTGGGGAGCTGTTTTTT
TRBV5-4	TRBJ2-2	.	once	CASSPSRWGNTGELFF	TGTGCCAGCAGCCCATCGCGCTGGGGAAACACCGGGGAGCTGTTTTTT
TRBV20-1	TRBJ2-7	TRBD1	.	CSAQDRPGQGGYEQHF	TGCAGTGCTCAAGACCGACCCGGACAGGGGGGCTACGAGCAGCACTTC
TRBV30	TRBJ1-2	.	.	CAWSVKGIYGYTF	TGTGCCTGGAGTGTTAAGGGGATTTATGGCTACACCTTC
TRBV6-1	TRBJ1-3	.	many	CASSFASGSSGNTIYF	TGTGCCAGCAGTTTTGCGTCTGGGAGCTCTGGAAACACCATATATTTT
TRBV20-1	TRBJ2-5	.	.	CSVPTQGSETQYF	TGCAGTGTTCCGACGCAGGGCTCAGAGACCCAGTACTTC
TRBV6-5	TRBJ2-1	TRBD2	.	CASRTSGRAYNKEFF	TGTGCCAGCAGGACTAGCGGGAGGGCCTACAATAAGGAGTTCTTC
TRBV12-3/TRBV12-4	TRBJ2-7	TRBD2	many	CASSFSGGHEQYF	TGTGCCAGCAGTTTTTCGGGGGGGCACGAGCAGTACTTC
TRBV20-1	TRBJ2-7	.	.	CSDRGSAAAYEQHF	TGCAGTGATAGAGGGTCAGCGGCTGCCTACGAGCAGCACTTC
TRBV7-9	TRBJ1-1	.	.	CANSLAGGGEAFF	TGTGCCAACAGCTTAGCGGGGGGCGGTGAAGCTTTCTTT
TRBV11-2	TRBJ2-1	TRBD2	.	CASSRMILAGDNEHFF	TGTGCCAGCAGCAGGATGATACTAGCGGGGGATAATGAGCATTTCTTC
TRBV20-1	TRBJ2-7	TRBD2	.	CSAREISGSTNEQYF	TGCAGTGCTAGGGAGATTAGCGGGAGCACCAACGAGCAGTACTTT
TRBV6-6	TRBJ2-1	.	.	CASTYLLSNEQFF	TGTGCCAGCACTTACCTCCTTAGTAATGAGCAGTTCTTC
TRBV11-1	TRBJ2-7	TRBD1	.	CTSSSTDRGLYEQYF	TGTACCAGCAGCTCGACGGACAGGGGACTATACGAGCAGTACTTC
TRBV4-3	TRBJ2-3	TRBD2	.	CLSSQVGSGTTDTQYF	TGCCTCAGCAGCCAAGTTGGTAGCGGGACCACAGATACGCAGTATTTT
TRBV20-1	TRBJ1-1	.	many	CSARGQNEAFF	TGCAGTGCTAGAGGACAGAACGAAGCTTTCTTT
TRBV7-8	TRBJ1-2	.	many	CASSFTEGYGYTF	TGTGCCAGCAGCTTCACAGAAGGCTATGGCTACACCTTC
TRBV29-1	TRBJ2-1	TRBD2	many	CSVEDRQRGSYNEQFF	TGCAGCGTTGAAGATCGCCAGCGGGGCTCCTACAATGAGCAGTTCTTC
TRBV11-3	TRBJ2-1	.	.	CASTLDGQIGGNEQFF	TGTGCCAGCACCTTAGACGGCCAGATAGGCGGCAATGAGCAGTTCTTC
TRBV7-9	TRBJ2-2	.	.	CAISFSGSTGGLFF	TGTGCCATCAGCTTTTCAGGGAGCACCGGGGGGCTGTTTTTT
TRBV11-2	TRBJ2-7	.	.	CTSSLGEDVEEYF	TGTACCAGCAGCTTGGGGGAGGACGTGGAGGAGTACTTC